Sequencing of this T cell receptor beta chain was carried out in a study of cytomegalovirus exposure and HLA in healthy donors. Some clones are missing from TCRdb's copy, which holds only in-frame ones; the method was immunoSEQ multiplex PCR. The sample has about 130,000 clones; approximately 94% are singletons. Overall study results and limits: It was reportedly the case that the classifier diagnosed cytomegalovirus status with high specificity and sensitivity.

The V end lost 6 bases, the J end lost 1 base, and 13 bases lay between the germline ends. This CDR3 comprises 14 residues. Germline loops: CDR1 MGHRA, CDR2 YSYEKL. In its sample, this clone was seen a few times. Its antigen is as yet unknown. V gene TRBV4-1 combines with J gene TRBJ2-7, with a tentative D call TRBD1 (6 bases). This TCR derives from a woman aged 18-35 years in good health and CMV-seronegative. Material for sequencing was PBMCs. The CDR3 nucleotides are TGCGCCAGCAGTCAACAGGGCGCTTCCTACGAGCAGTACTTC. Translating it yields CASSQQGASYEQYF.